This entry features one T cell receptor beta chain sequence. Its antigen is not known. Some clones are missing from TCRdb's copy, which holds only in-frame ones; the method was immunoSEQ multiplex PCR. The sample records 13,000 to 15,000 clones, about four fifths being singletons. This sample is drawn from a study of lymphopenia after photon versus proton radiotherapy. Study-wide results and limits: Only patients who died were analyzed for survival; proton advantage is unproven. After lymphocyte nadir, photon-treated repertoires showed oligoclonal expansion, especially CD8+ Temra. Proton therapy kept repertoires fairly stable, unlike photons, which gained effector/memory cells. In patients who died, overall survival fell as post-nadir TCR diversity dropped more.

CDR3 size: 14 residues. Trimming pared 3 bases from V and 7 bases from J, leaving 12 bases between. Germline loops: CDR1 LGHNA, CDR2 YSLEER. The TCR comes from a man between 45 and 60 years old with gastric cancer. This sequence joins TRBV4-3 and TRBJ1-4, with D perhaps matching TRBD1 (6 bases). This sample comprised peripheral blood, obtained from a patient treated with photon-based radiotherapy. In nucleotides, the CDR3 is TGCGCCAGCAGCCAGGGGGAGGGGGGTGAAAAACTGTTTTTT. This encodes CASSQGEGGEKLFF.